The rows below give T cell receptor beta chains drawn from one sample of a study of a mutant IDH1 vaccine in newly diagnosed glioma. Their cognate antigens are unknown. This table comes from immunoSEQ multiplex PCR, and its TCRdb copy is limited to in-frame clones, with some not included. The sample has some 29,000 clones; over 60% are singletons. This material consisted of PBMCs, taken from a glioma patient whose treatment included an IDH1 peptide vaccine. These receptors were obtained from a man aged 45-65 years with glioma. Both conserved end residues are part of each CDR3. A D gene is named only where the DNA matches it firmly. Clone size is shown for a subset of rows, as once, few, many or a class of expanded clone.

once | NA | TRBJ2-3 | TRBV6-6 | TGTGCCAGCAGTTATCTAAACAGGGAGGCGGCAGATACGCAGTATTTT | CASSYLNREAADTQYF
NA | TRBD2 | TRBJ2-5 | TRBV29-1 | TGCAGCGCCCCCGGTGTAGGCGGGGGATTGAGAGAGACCCAGTACTTC | CSAPGVGGGLRETQYF
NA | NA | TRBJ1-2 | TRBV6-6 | TGTGCCAGCAGTAGGGCTCGCTACACCTTC | CASSRARYTF
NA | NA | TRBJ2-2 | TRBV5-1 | TGCGCCAGCAAGGAGGGGCCGTGGACCGGGGAGCTGTTTTTT | CASKEGPWTGELFF
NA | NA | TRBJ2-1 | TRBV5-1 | TGCGCCAGCAGCTTGGAGGATAGCACCTACAATGAGCAGTTCTTC | CASSLEDSTYNEQFF
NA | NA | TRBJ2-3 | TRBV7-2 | TGTGCCAGCAGCTTGCGGAGAGGCGGAGGGGGGACAGATACGCAGTATTTT | CASSLRRGGGGTDTQYF
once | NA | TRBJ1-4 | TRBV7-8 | TGTGCCAGCAGCCCCCGGGGGTTGGGACAAAAACTGTTTTTT | CASSPRGLGQKLFF
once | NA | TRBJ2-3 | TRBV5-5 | TGTGCCAGCTTGGGTCGGATCACAGATACGCAGTATTTT | CASLGRITDTQYF
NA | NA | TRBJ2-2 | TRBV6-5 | TGTGCCAGCAGGCCAACAGCGACCGGGGAGCTGTTTTTT | CASRPTATGELFF
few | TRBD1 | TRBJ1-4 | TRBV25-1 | TGTGCCAGCAGTGAATATTTCGACAGGGAACTGTTTTTT | CASSEYFDRELFF
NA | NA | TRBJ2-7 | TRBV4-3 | TGCGCCAGCAGCCAAGATCTAGGGACATCTTACGAGCAGTACTTC | CASSQDLGTSYEQYF
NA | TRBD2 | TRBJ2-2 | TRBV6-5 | TGTGCCAGCACGAGACGGGAGGAGGTCGGGGAGCTGTTTTTT | CASTRREEVGELFF
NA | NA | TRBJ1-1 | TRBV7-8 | TGTGCCAGCAGCTTAGCAGCAGGGGTAATCACTGAAGCTTTCTTT | CASSLAAGVITEAFF
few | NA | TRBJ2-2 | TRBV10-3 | TGTGCCATCAGTGAGTCCGGGACACAGAACACCGGGGAGCTGTTTTTT | CAISESGTQNTGELFF
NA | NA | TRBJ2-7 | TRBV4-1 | TGCGCCAGCAGCCAAGTTGCGGGGGCCGTATCCTACGAGCAGTACTTC | CASSQVAGAVSYEQYF
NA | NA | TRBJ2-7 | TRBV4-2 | TGTGCCAGCAGCCAAGTTGCAGGGAGCTACGAGCAGTACTTC | CASSQVAGSYEQYF
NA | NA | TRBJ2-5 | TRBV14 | TGTGCCAGCAGCCTCCTGACCGAACGGGAGACCCAGTACTTC | CASSLLTERETQYF
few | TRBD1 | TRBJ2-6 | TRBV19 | TGTGCCAGCGGCGACAGGGGAAGCTCTGGGGCCAACGTCCTGACTTTC | CASGDRGSSGANVLTF
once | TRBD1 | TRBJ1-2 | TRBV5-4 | TGTGCCAGCACCCCAGGGGGAGTCAACTATGGCTACACCTTC | CASTPGGVNYGYTF
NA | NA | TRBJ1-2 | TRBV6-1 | TGTGCCAGCAGTGGGAGGGGACGGAGAGCTAACTATGGCTACACCTTC | CASSGRGRRANYGYTF
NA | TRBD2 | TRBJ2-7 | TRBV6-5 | TGTGCCAGCAGTTATGGCGGGAGAAACGAGCAGTACTTC | CASSYGGRNEQYF
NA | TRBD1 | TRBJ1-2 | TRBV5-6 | TGTGCCAGCACCAGTCCGGGACAGACTTATGGCTACACCTTC | CASTSPGQTYGYTF
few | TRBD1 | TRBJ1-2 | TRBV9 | TGTGCCAGCAGCGTAGCTACCGGACAGGGTGAGAATATGGGCTACACCTTC | CASSVATGQGENMGYTF
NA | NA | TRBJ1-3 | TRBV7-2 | TGTGCCAGCTCTACATTCTCTGGAAACACCATATATTTT | CASSTFSGNTIYF
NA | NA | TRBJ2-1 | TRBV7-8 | TGTGCCAGCAGCTTAGACCTCTCGGATGAGCAGTTCTTC | CASSLDLSDEQFF
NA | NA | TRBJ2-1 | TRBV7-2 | TGTGCCAGCAGCTTAAGGAATCTGAAGACCTACAATGAGCAGTTCTTC | CASSLRNLKTYNEQFF
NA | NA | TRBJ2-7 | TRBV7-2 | TGTGCCAGCAGCTTAGTGGTCAGGGCTGACGAGCAGTACTTC | CASSLVVRADEQYF
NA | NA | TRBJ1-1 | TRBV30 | TGTGCCTGGGCTCTGGGGCCCTCGGGCACTGAAGCTTTCTTT | CAWALGPSGTEAFF
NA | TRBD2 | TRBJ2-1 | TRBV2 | TGTGCCAGCAGTGGGGTAGCGGGAGAGACCTACAATGAGCAGTTCTTC | CASSGVAGETYNEQFF
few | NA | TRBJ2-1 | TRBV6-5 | TGTGCCAGCAGTTACGACGACAATGAGCAGTTCTTC | CASSYDDNEQFF
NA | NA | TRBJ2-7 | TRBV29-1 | TGCAGCGTTGTTGGAGGCGAGCAGTACTTC | CSVVGGEQYF
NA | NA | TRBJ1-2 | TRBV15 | TGTGCCACCAGCAGAGAAGTAGGGGGTAACTATGGCTACACCTTC | CATSREVGGNYGYTF
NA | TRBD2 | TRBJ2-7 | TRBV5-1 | TGCGCCAGCAGCTTTGGCGGGAGCATCGAGCAGTACTTC | CASSFGGSIEQYF
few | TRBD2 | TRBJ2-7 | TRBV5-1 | TGCGCCAGCAGCTGGACTAGCGGGATTTCCTACGAGCAGTACTTC | CASSWTSGISYEQYF
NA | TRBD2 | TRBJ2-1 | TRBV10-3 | TGTGCCATCAGTGAGTCTCACTCTACTAGCGGTGGCGGGGCTGAGCAGTTCTTC | CAISESHSTSGGGAEQFF
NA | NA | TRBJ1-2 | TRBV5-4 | TGTGCCAGCAGCTTGCAGGGATTGAATGGCTACACCTTC | CASSLQGLNGYTF
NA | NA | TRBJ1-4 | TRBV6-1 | TGTGCCAGCAGTGATTCAACTAATGAAAAACTGTTTTTT | CASSDSTNEKLFF
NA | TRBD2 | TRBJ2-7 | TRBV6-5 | TGTGCCAGCAGACCGGGACTAGCGGCCTACGAGCAGTACTTC | CASRPGLAAYEQYF
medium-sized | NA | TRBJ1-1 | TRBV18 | TGTGCCAGCTCACCTTCCGGGCCAGCGGGCACTGAAGCTTTCTTT | CASSPSGPAGTEAFF